This is a list of T cell receptor beta chains from one sample in a study of vaccination effects on CD4 cells after COVID-19. The antigens these receptors bind are not known. Clones were read by immunoSEQ multiplex PCR, and TCRdb kept only the in-frame ones, dropping some. The sample holds about 72,000 clones, approximately 81% seen once. The sample was CD4+ T cells from PBMCs cultured with HCoV-229E spike peptides, taken after COVID-19 vaccination. These receptors were obtained from a human donor who received a COVID-19 vaccine. Each CDR3 is given with its conserved first and last residue.

CDR3aa: CAISEPGQGNYGYTF
v_gene: TRBV10-3
j_gene: TRBJ1-2

CDR3aa: CASSLGRGTEAFF
v_gene: TRBV12-3/TRBV12-4
j_gene: TRBJ1-1

CDR3aa: CASSRGGAWNEQFF
v_gene: TRBV5-4
j_gene: TRBJ2-1

CDR3aa: CASSFRGVGDGYTF
v_gene: TRBV6-5
j_gene: TRBJ1-2

CDR3aa: CASSLRVGPSAYGYTF
v_gene: TRBV7-8
j_gene: TRBJ1-2

CDR3aa: CASSVLVALAGNQETQYF
v_gene: TRBV10-2
j_gene: TRBJ2-5

CDR3aa: CASSRSPGSGNTIYF
v_gene: TRBV4-1
j_gene: TRBJ1-3

CDR3aa: CASSLRTATTQYF
v_gene: TRBV19
j_gene: TRBJ2-5

CDR3aa: CASSLGSSYNSPLHF
v_gene: TRBV5-4
j_gene: TRBJ1-6

CDR3aa: CASSLQRGGRETQYF
v_gene: TRBV7-3
j_gene: TRBJ2-5

CDR3aa: CASRGGAGETQYF
v_gene: TRBV2
j_gene: TRBJ2-5

CDR3aa: CASSFYRDQISYNEQFF
v_gene: TRBV28
j_gene: TRBJ2-1